These 28 T cell receptor beta chains were all obtained from the same sample, sequenced in a study of molecular identifiers for immune sequencing clone quantification. TCRdb reanalysed the PCR reads using MiXCR and keeps one entry per CDR3 protein. The repertoire holds roughly 630,000 distinct CDR3 sequences, with about 25% as singletons. Sequenced: naive CD8+ T cells from blood, with Jurkat cell RNA spiked in. Subset of the sample: FACS-sorted CD8+CD4-CCR7+CD45RA+ naive T cells. The receptors shown here come from a human donor in good health. Some libraries in this study had Jurkat cell RNA spiked in.

This clonotype has only a few counts. The chain has TRBV28 and TRBJ2-7; D perhaps matches TRBD2 (5 bases). The V gene's germline CDR1 is MDHEN and CDR2 SYDVKM. The CDR3 loop spans 13 amino acids. Trimming removed 5 bases at V and 3 bases at J, with 11 bases between. The CDR3 DNA sequence: TGTGCCAGCAGTGCACTAGGCTACTACGAGCAGTACTTC. It is translated as CASSALGYYEQYF.

Comment on this clonotype: This sequence may be a read error, since a much larger clone differs from it by one base. The rearrangement uses TRBV29-1 and TRBJ2-1; TRBD2 matches at 7 bases. There are 14 residues in the CDR3. Germline loops: CDR1 SQVTM, CDR2 ANQGSEA. Here the CDR3 reads CGVDLRGNHNEQFF. The CDR3 DNA follows: TGCGGCGTTGATCTGCGGGGGAACCACAATGAGCAGTTCTTC.

This clonotype has a handful of counts. The chain joins TRBV2 to TRBJ2-3, with 8 nucleotides matching TRBD2. The CDR3 has 16 residues. Looked up from germline, CDR1 is SNHLY and CDR2 is FYNNEI. Losses at the gene ends were 9 bases for V and 4 bases for J; bases not matched to a gene: 15. CDR3 DNA: TGTGCCAGTCGTGGGGGGGTAGCGGGGTTTCCAGATACGCAGTATTTT. This encodes CASRGGVAGFPDTQYF. The full variable domain, completed using reference TRBV2 and TRBJ2-3, is EPEVTQTPSHQVTQMGQEVILRCVPISNHLYFYWYRQILGQKVEFLVSFYNNEISEKSEIFDDQFSVERPDGSNFTLKIRSTKLEDSAMYFCASRGGVAGFPDTQYFGPGTRLTVL.

The chain carries TRBV30 and TRBJ2-2; no clear D gene. CDR1 and CDR2 from the germline V gene are GTSNPN and SVGIG (reference sequence). Trimming stripped 2 bases from V and 3 bases from J, with 1 base between. This CDR3 has 11 amino acids. In DNA, the CDR3 is TGTGCCTGGAGTCACACCGGGGAGCTGTTTTTT. Translating gives CAWSHTGELFF.

Many counts were recorded for this clonotype. This sequence joins TRBV24-1 and TRBJ2-3, with TRBD2 matching over 8 bases. The germline V gene encodes CDR1 KGHDR and CDR2 SFDVKD. The CDR3 runs to 20 residues. V gave up 2 bases and J gave up 2 bases; unmatched junction bases: 17. The CDR3 DNA sequence: TGTGCCACCAGTGATTCCCCGTTTAGTGGTAGCGGGACTACCACAGATACGCAGTATTTT. It codes for CATSDSPFSGSGTTTDTQYF.

Comment on this clonotype: The junction shows a germline mismatch at one end, possibly a read error. V and J are TRBV12-3 or TRBV12-4 and TRBJ2-4; 9 bases are a match to TRBD2. CDR3 length equals 16 residues. The CDR3 sequence: CASGPGASGTGSLPVF. The CDR3 bases are TGTGCCAGCGGTCCCGGAGCTAGCGGGACGGGGTCACTACCTGTCTTC.

In regard to this clonotype: A read error may be the cause here, since a much bigger clone is one base away. CDR3 loop: CDSSLTDRETQYF. The CDR3 bases are TGTGACAGCAGCTTGACAGATAGAGAGACCCAGTACTTC. The rearrangement uses TRBV5-6 and TRBJ2-5, with D perhaps matching TRBD1 (5 bases). The length of the CDR3 is 13 residues. CDR1 and CDR2 from the germline V gene are SGHDT and YYEEEE.

A remark on this clonotype: Without the conserved terminal phenylalanine or tryptophan, this CDR3 likely stems from a read error. This CDR3 reads CARNWGKYRSNQPQHV. The CDR3 DNA follows: TGTGCCCGAAACTGGGGCAAATATCGGAGCAATCAGCCCCAGCATGTT. The gene calls are TRBV11-3 and TRBJ1-5; tentative D call: TRBD1 (5 bases). Germline V gene data show CDR1 as SGHNT and CDR2 as YENEEA. Trimming shortened V by 11 bases and J by 1 base, and 21 bases separated the two germline ends. The CDR3 consists of 16 residues.

This clonotype was detected ten times or more. The V gene is TRBV9, the J gene TRBJ1-1; a weak D match, TRBD1 (5 bases). The V gene's germline CDR1 is SGDLS and CDR2 YYNGEE. Trimming cost V 3 bases and J 3 bases, with 9 bases left between them. The CDR3 totals 13 residues. The CDR3 sequence: CASSGRVDTEAFF. In DNA, the CDR3 is TGTGCCAGCAGCGGCAGGGTGGACACTGAAGCTTTCTTT. The full variable domain, with the rest looked up from reference TRBV9 and TRBJ1-1, is DSGVTQTPKHLITATGQRVTLRCSPRSGDLSVYWYQQSLDQGLQFLIQYYNGEERAKGNILERFSAQQFPDLHSELNLSSLELGDSALYFCASSGRVDTEAFFGQGTRLTVV.

This clonotype showed up just once. The CDR3 loop reads CASSAEESAGVEQYF. The DNA for the CDR3 is TGCGCCAGCAGCGCCGAGGAGTCAGCGGGAGTCGAGCAGTACTTC. The chain recombines TRBV4-1 with TRBJ2-7, with 8 positions matching TRBD2. This CDR3 is 15 amino acids long. The V segment lost 5 bases and the J segment 6 bases; nucleotides outside the gene matches: 12. Germline CDR1 reads MGHRA; CDR2 reads YSYEKL.

The CDR3 is CASSLGLTGPEAFF. CDR3 sequence (DNA): TGCGCCAGCAGCTTGGGTCTAACGGGCCCTGAAGCTTTCTTT. The chain uses TRBV5-1 and TRBJ1-1, with D unclear. CDR1 and CDR2 from the germline V gene are SGHRS and YFSETQ. CDR3 length equals 14 residues. V was shortened by 0 bases and J by 6 bases, with 12 bases between the two germline ends.

The table lists this clonotype with a few counts. The chain uses TRBV19 and TRBJ2-2, with 7 bases lining up with TRBD1. The CDR3 runs to 21 residues. V was clipped by 0 bases and J by 0 bases; unmatched bases: 16. Germline V CDR1 and CDR2: LNHDA, SQIVND (reference sequence). The CDR3 protein is CASSIDGIQGVRGANTGELFF. The CDR3 region has the DNA TGTGCCAGTAGTATAGACGGCATTCAGGGGGTCCGGGGTGCGAACACCGGGGAGCTGTTTTTT.

V is TRBV11-3 and J is TRBJ2-6, with 9 bases aligning to TRBD2. V shed 7 bases, J shed 0 bases, and the junction held 10 bases outside the gene matches. This CDR3 region has 18 residues. Germline CDR1 and CDR2: SGHNT and YENEEA. DNA of the CDR3: TGTGCCAGCAAACCTTCTAGCGGGGATTTCTCTGGGGCCAACGTCCTGACTTTC. Protein sequence: CASKPSSGDFSGANVLTF.

As regards this clonotype: A much bigger clone sits one base away, suggesting this may be a read error. V gene TRBV7-2 combines with J gene TRBJ2-1, with D perhaps TRBD2 (6 bases). CDR1 and CDR2 (germline): SGHTA, FQGNSA. The CDR3 loop spans 12 amino acids. The CDR3 here is CACSLVGTWAFF. CDR3 sequence (DNA): TGTGCCTGCAGCTTAGTCGGGACTTGGGCGTTCTTC. The full variable domain, rest sourced from reference TRBV7-2 and TRBJ2-1, is GAGVSQSPSNKVTEKGKDVELRCDPISGHTALYWYRQSLGQGLEFLIYFQGNSAPDKSGLPSDRFSAERTGGSVSTLTIQRTQQEDSAVYLCACSLVGTWAFFGPGTRLTVL.

Comment on this clonotype: A much larger clonotype is one base distant, so this may be a read error. This CDR3 is missing its conserved last phenylalanine or tryptophan, likely due to a read error. The chain carries TRBV5-1 and TRBJ1-1, with 7 bases matching TRBD1. This CDR3 is 15 amino acids long. With 1 base clipped from V and 0 bases from J, the junction kept 3 bases outside the gene matches. Germline-derived CDR1 and CDR2 are SGHRS and YFSETQ. The CDR3 region has the DNA TGCGCCAGCAGCTTGAAAGGGACAGTGAACACTGAAGCTTTCCTT. Protein sequence: CASSLKGTVNTEAFL.

This clonotype was seen a few times. This chain uses TRBV6-5 with TRBJ2-5; a weak D match, TRBD2 (6 bases). The ends were cut back, 7 bases at V and 0 bases at J, with 15 bases in the middle. CDR1 is MNHEY and CDR2 is SVGAGI in the germline V gene. The CDR3 consists of 15 residues. The CDR3 sequence: CASTTQGLDQETQYF. In DNA, the CDR3 is TGTGCCAGCACCACTCAGGGACTTGACCAAGAGACCCAGTACTTC.

The table lists this clonotype with a few counts. The chain joins TRBV28 to TRBJ2-7, with D tentatively TRBD1 (7 bases). Germline CDR1 MDHEN, CDR2 SYDVKM. The CDR3 totals 15 residues. V was clipped by 2 bases and J by 1 base, with 12 bases between them. In DNA form, the CDR3 reads TGTGCCAGCAGTTTAATGCAGGGGGGTTCCTACGAGCAGTACTTC. Translated, it gives CASSLMQGGSYEQYF.

This rearrangement joins TRBV27 to TRBJ2-5; 9 bases map to TRBD1. The CDR3 runs to 15 residues. V lost 8 bases and J lost 5; bases outside the gene matches: 12. In germline, CDR1 is MNHEY, CDR2 SMNVEV (reference sequence). The chain's CDR3 is CASGPASTGGETQYF. The CDR3 region has the DNA TGTGCCAGCGGTCCCGCCTCGACAGGGGGGGAGACCCAGTACTTC.

As to this clonotype: A much larger clone differs from this one at a single base, so this may be a read error. The chain's CDR3 is CASSRGGTGIQYF. The CDR3 nucleotides are TGTGCCAGCAGCCGAGGGGGTACGGGCATTCAGTACTTC. This chain joins TRBV14 and TRBJ2-4; the D gene is possibly TRBD1 (6 bases). This CDR3 spans 13 amino acids. Trimming removed 4 bases from V and 9 bases from J, with 13 bases in between. The germline gives CDR1 SGHDN, CDR2 FVKESK.

In the case of this clonotype: A junction boundary mismatches the germline segment, possibly from a read error. The J gene is TRBJ2-4, the V gene TRBV19, with 9 bases aligning to TRBD1. The germline gives CDR1 LNHDA, CDR2 SQIVND (reference sequence). The CDR3 has 12 amino acids. CDR3 region: CASSIGGTGWNF. Here the CDR3 DNA reads TGTGCCAGTAGTATCGGAGGGACAGGGTGGAACTTC. Supplemented by reference TRBV19 and TRBJ2-4, the full variable domain reads DGGITQSPKYLFRKEGQNVTLSCEQNLNHDAMYWYRQDPGQGLRLIYYSQIVNDFQKGDIAEGYSVSREKKESFPLTVTSAQKNPTAFYLCASSIGGTGWNFGAGTRLSVL.

In this sample, this clonotype turned up many times. The genes are TRBV19 and TRBJ2-3; D may be TRBD1 (6 bases). There are 15 residues in the CDR3. CDR1 is LNHDA and CDR2 is SQIVND in the germline V gene (reference sequence). V gave up 7 bases and J gave up 0 bases, with 14 bases separating them. In nucleotides, the CDR3 is TGTGCCAGTACCCCCGGACAGATTAGCACAGATACGCAGTATTTT. It yields the protein CASTPGQISTDTQYF.

This clonotype appeared a few times. The rearrangement uses TRBV6-2 or TRBV6-3 and TRBJ2-7, with a tentative D call TRBD2 (5 bases). V shed 4 bases and J shed 3 bases, with 13 bases lying between them. Germline V gene sequence: CDR1 MNHEY, CDR2 SVGEGT. This CDR3 is built from 14 residues. CDR3 loop: CASSFGLLNYEQYF. DNA of the CDR3: TGTGCCAGCAGTTTCGGACTTTTGAACTACGAGCAGTACTTC.

The V and J genes are TRBV10-3 and TRBJ2-6; D unclear. There are 14 residues in the CDR3. The V end was cut by 4 bases, the J end by 0 bases, with 4 bases between. Germline values: CDR1 ENHRY, CDR2 SYGVKD. The DNA of the CDR3 is TGTGCCATCAGTGTCGGCTCTGGGGCCAACGTCCTGACTTTC. Translation: CAISVGSGANVLTF.

This clonotype was picked up a small number of times. The gene calls are TRBV27 and TRBJ2-3; 8 nucleotides line up with TRBD2. After removal of 6 bases from V and 6 bases from J, the junction contained 14 bases not matched to a gene. CDR1 and CDR2 (germline): MNHEY, SMNVEV (reference sequence). The CDR3 spans 16 residues. CDR3 DNA: TGTGCCAGCAGCTTCCTAAGAGCGGGAGTATTTGATACGCAGTATTTT. It yields the protein CASSFLRAGVFDTQYF.

This clonotype was observed a few times. The chain is built from TRBV7-9 and TRBJ2-5; 8 bases are shared with TRBD2. This CDR3 comprises 15 residues. Germline lookup yields CDR1 SEHNR and CDR2 FQNEAQ (reference sequence). The J segment lost 3 bases and the V segment lost 5 bases, leaving 8 bases of the junction unmatched. The CDR3 nucleotides read TGTGCCAGCAGCCTAATTCGGGGGGGAGAAGAGACCCAGTACTTC. This encodes CASSLIRGGEETQYF.

The chain recombines TRBV29-1 with TRBJ2-7; no reliable D call. This CDR3 spans 15 amino acids. V was clipped by 0 bases and J by 2 bases, with 14 bases between them. Germline V gene sequence: CDR1 SQVTM, CDR2 ANQGSEA. CDR3 amino acids: CSVEDRNYPPYEQYF. DNA for the CDR3: TGCAGCGTTGAAGATCGCAACTATCCGCCCTACGAGCAGTACTTC.

This clonotype was detected many times. The V and J genes are TRBV6-5 and TRBJ1-1; TRBD1 matches at 10 bases. Trimming removed 2 bases from V and 8 bases from J; junction bases left unmatched: 2. Germline CDR1 is MNHEY and CDR2 is SVGAGI. The CDR3 sequence is 13 residues long. The CDR3 DNA reads TGTGCCAGCAGTTACCAGACAGGGGGCGAAGCTTTCTTT. Its protein product is CASSYQTGGEAFF.

The V call is TRBV25-1, the J call TRBJ1-2, with unresolved D. V was pared by 8 bases and J by 4 bases, with 8 bases between. Germline CDR1 reads MGHDK; CDR2 reads SYGVNS. The CDR3 consists of 11 residues. The CDR3 sequence: CASFDGYGYTF. CDR3 bases: TGTGCCAGCTTCGACGGCTATGGCTACACCTTC.